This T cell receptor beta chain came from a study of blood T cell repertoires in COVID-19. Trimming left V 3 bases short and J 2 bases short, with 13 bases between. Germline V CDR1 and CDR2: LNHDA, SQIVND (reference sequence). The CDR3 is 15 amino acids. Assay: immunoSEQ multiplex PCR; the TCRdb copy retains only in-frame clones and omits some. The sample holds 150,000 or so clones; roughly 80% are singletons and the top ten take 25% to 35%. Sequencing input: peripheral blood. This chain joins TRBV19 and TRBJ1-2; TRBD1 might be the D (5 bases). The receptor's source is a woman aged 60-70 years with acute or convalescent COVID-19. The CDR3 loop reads CASSILSGKNYGYTF. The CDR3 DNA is TGTGCCAGTAGTATTCTCTCAGGGAAAAACTATGGCTACACCTTC.